The 13 T cell receptor beta chains presented below share a single source sample, sequenced in a study of patients and donors after allogeneic stem cell transplantation (dated by TCRdb to 2020 to 2021). The library was produced with RT-PCR. Sequenced on a NextSeq 550. TCRdb applied fastp at Q25 and MiXCR to the public reads, then kept only in-frame beta chains. Rows are unified per CDR3 protein, each entry keeping the most common DNA and genes. For this sample there are fewer than 200,000 distinct CDR3 sequences; 25% to 35% appear just once. Around 3% of the sample is in the top ten clones. Sequenced sample: blood, either unsorted or a sorted T cell fraction (not recorded which). Every receptor here comes from a human donor who was either an allogeneic HSCT recipient or a stem cell or donor lymphocyte infusion donor (not recorded which). It is not recorded whose cells these are; they may come from a transplant donor.

This clonotype was observed a handful of times. V is TRBV10-3 and J is TRBJ1-1; TRBD1 agrees at 7 bases. The germline gives CDR1 ENHRY, CDR2 SYGVKD. This CDR3 spans 14 amino acids. V trimming: 5 bases; J trimming: 4 bases; junction bases outside the gene matches: 7. CDR3 in amino acids: CAISRDSWATEAFF. DNA of the CDR3: TGTGCCATCAGTAGGGACAGCTGGGCCACTGAAGCTTTCTTT.

This clonotype appeared many times. The chain links TRBV7-9 to TRBJ1-1, with D tentatively TRBD1 (6 bases). Germline V gene lookup returns CDR1 SEHNR and CDR2 FQNEAQ (reference sequence). The CDR3 is made up of 16 amino acids. The ends were cut back, 2 bases at V and 0 bases at J, with 13 bases in the middle. CDR3 nucleotides: TGTGCCAGCAGCTTACCTGGGGGGCGCCTGAACACTGAAGCTTTCTTT. This gives the protein CASSLPGGRLNTEAFF.

This clonotype was counted only a few times. The chain is built from TRBV5-1 and TRBJ2-7; TRBD1 matches at 7 bases. Germline CDR1 is SGHRS and CDR2 is YFSETQ. CDR3 length equals 15 residues. J gave up 6 bases and V 4 bases, and 13 bases lay outside the gene matches. CDR3 residues: CASSLSLTGFGEQYF. The DNA of the CDR3 is TGCGCCAGCAGCCTATCGTTGACAGGGTTCGGCGAGCAGTACTTC.

The J gene is TRBJ1-4, the V gene TRBV5-1; no definite D call. CDR1 and CDR2 from the germline V gene are SGHRS and YFSETQ. The V end lost 1 base, the J end lost 4 bases, and 5 bases lay between the germline ends. CDR3 size: 13 residues. The CDR3 sequence is CASSLWINEKLFF. The CDR3 coding sequence is TGCGCCAGCAGCTTGTGGATTAATGAAAAACTGTTTTTT.

The chain carries TRBV11-2 and TRBJ2-3, with TRBD2 matching 8 bases. The trim removed 8 bases at V and 1 base at J, leaving 11 bases unmatched. This CDR3 region has 16 residues. From germline, CDR1 is SGHAT and CDR2 FQNNGV. CDR3 sequence: CASHGWASGRTDTQYF. In DNA, the CDR3 is TGTGCCAGCCATGGCTGGGCTAGCGGGCGCACAGATACGCAGTATTTT.

The chain employs TRBV6-5 and TRBJ2-7; D uncertain. V lost 4 bases and J 3 bases, leaving 13 bases between the germline ends. Germline CDR1 reads MNHEY; CDR2 reads SVGAGI. The CDR3 runs 14 residues. The CDR3 loop reads CASSLTLLSYEQYF. The CDR3 DNA follows: TGTGCCAGCAGTTTAACCTTACTGAGCTACGAGCAGTACTTC.

This clonotype was seen a few times. This chain uses TRBV9 with TRBJ1-6; TRBD1 agrees at 7 bases. The CDR3 has 14 amino acids. CDR1 SGDLS and CDR2 YYNGEE come from the germline V gene. Germline trimming cut 3 bases from V and 6 bases from J; bases unmatched to any gene: 3. CDR3 sequence reads: CASSETGANSPLHF. The CDR3 region has the DNA TGTGCCAGCAGCGAAACAGGGGCTAATTCACCCCTCCACTTT.

The chain uses TRBV3-1 and TRBJ2-7, with D possibly matching TRBD1 (7 bases). Germline CDR1 reads LGHDT; CDR2 reads YNNKEL (reference sequence). V was clipped by 7 bases and J by 7 bases, with 14 bases between them. This CDR3 has 12 amino acids. In nucleotides, the CDR3 is TGTGCCAGCACTACGACAGGGAGGGAGCAGTACTTC. Amino acid sequence: CASTTTGREQYF.

V is TRBV6-5 and J is TRBJ2-5; TRBD1 agrees at 7 bases. Germline lookup yields CDR1 MNHEY and CDR2 SVGAGI. J lost 2 bases, V lost 2 bases, and 2 bases had no gene match. The CDR3 loop spans 14 amino acids. The CDR3 DNA reads TGTGCCAGCAGTTACACGACAGGGCAAGAGACCCAGTACTTC. Protein: CASSYTTGQETQYF.

This clonotype was counted only a few times. The rearrangement uses TRBV4-3 and TRBJ1-6; tentative D call: TRBD1 (5 bases). This CDR3 region has 15 residues. V gave up 4 bases and J gave up 6 bases, with 13 bases separating them. Germline CDR1 LGHNA, CDR2 YSLEER. CDR3 in amino acids: CASSLGTELNSPLHF. The CDR3 DNA reads TGCGCCAGCAGCCTCGGGACGGAGCTTAATTCACCCCTCCACTTT.

The V call is TRBV27, the J call TRBJ1-4; 11 bases line up with TRBD1. This CDR3 contains 17 residues. The germline CDR1 and CDR2 sequences are MNHEY and SMNVEV (reference sequence). V lost 8 bases to trimming and J lost 3 bases; unmatched junction nucleotides: 11. This CDR3 is CASRRRTGGLANEKLFF. The CDR3 DNA reads TGTGCCAGCCGTCGACGGACAGGGGGCTTGGCTAATGAAAAACTGTTTTTT.

The J gene is TRBJ2-1, the V gene TRBV10-3; D is unresolved. Per germline, CDR1 ENHRY and CDR2 SYGVKD. This CDR3 spans 16 amino acids. Trimming took off 3 bases at V and 0 bases at J, with 12 bases between the two ends. The CDR3 reads CAISDLTLSSYNEQFF. CDR3 nucleotides: TGTGCCATCAGTGACTTGACATTGAGCTCCTACAATGAGCAGTTCTTC.

This sequence joins TRBV29-1 and TRBJ1-1, with 9 bases matching TRBD1. Germline V gives CDR1 SQVTM, CDR2 ANQGSEA. J lost 3 bases, V lost 4 bases, and 9 bases had no gene match. The CDR3 is 15 residues long. CDR3 region: CSVGVDRGAYTEAFF. The CDR3 bases are TGCAGCGTTGGGGTTGACAGGGGGGCTTACACTGAAGCTTTCTTT. Full variable domain (remainder filled in from reference TRBV29-1 and TRBJ1-1): SAVISQKPSRDICQRGTSLTIQCQVDSQVTMMFWYRQQPGQSLTLIATANQGSEATYESGFVIDKFPISRPNLTFSTLTVSNMSPEDSSIYLCSVGVDRGAYTEAFFGQGTRLTVV.